One sample yielded the 21 T cell receptor beta chains listed below, sequenced in a study of cytomegalovirus exposure and HLA in healthy donors. Only in-frame clones appear in the TCRdb table, and some are missing; sequencing was by immunoSEQ multiplex PCR. The data show 150,000 to 200,000 clones, 65% to 90% seen once. Specimen: PBMCs. These receptors came from a woman aged 30 to 39 in good health and CMV-seropositive.

The V and J genes are TRBV28 and TRBJ2-7; D might be TRBD2 (6 bases). Trimming pared 8 bases from V and 6 bases from J, leaving 23 bases between. The CDR3 covers 15 residues. Germline V lookup: CDR1 MDHEN, CDR2 SYDVKM. Here the CDR3 reads CASARGTGGVAEQYF. The CDR3 nucleotides are TGTGCCAGCGCCCGCGGAACAGGAGGGGTAGCCGAGCAGTACTTC.

A few counts support this clone. The gene calls are TRBV2 and TRBJ2-2; 7 bases are shared with TRBD1. Germline values: CDR1 SNHLY, CDR2 FYNNEI. This CDR3 region has 15 residues. The V gene end was trimmed by 2 bases and the J gene end by 6 bases; junction bases not matched to a gene: 6. CDR3 sequence (DNA): TGTGCCAGCAGTGAACGAGGGGGCGCGGCCGGGGAGCTGTTTTTT. Translation: CASSERGGAAGELFF.

This chain connects TRBV7-2 to TRBJ2-7; D perhaps matches TRBD2 (5 bases). The CDR3 consists of 15 residues. Trimming left V 1 base short and J 5 bases short, with 15 bases between. Per the germline V gene, CDR1 is SGHTA and CDR2 is FQGNSA. Here the CDR3 DNA reads TGTGCCAGCAGCTTAGTCGGTACTAGACCCAACGAGCAGTACTTC. This sequence encodes CASSLVGTRPNEQYF.

This clone was observed a handful of times. J is TRBJ2-7 and V is TRBV6-5, with D possibly matching TRBD1 (5 bases). V was pared by 2 bases and J by 3 bases, with 11 bases between. The CDR3 covers 14 residues. The V gene's germline CDR1 is MNHEY and CDR2 SVGAGI. The CDR3 DNA sequence: TGTGCCAGCAGTTACCGCCGCCAGGGCTACGAGCAGTACTTC. This gives the protein CASSYRRQGYEQYF.

This clone was seen a few times. The rearrangement links TRBV29-1 to TRBJ2-1, with 7 bases fitting TRBD1. V was clipped by 7 bases and J by 6 bases; unmatched bases: 6. Looked up from germline, CDR1 is SQVTM and CDR2 is ANQGSEA. The CDR3 is 12 amino acids. The DNA for the CDR3 is TGCAGCGATGGGGGACAGTTCAATGAGCAGTTCTTC. Translating gives CSDGGQFNEQFF.

The chain carries TRBV4-1 and TRBJ2-7, with 8 nucleotides matching TRBD2. This CDR3 is 19 amino acids long. In germline, CDR1 is MGHRA, CDR2 YSYEKL. V was clipped by 0 bases and J by 0 bases; unmatched bases: 13. CDR3 nucleotide sequence: TGCGCCAGCAGCCAAGATTTTGGAGCGGGAGAGCCTAGCTCCTACGAGCAGTACTTC. Translating it yields CASSQDFGAGEPSSYEQYF.

V gene TRBV6-5 combines with J gene TRBJ2-7; 8 bases are shared with TRBD2. The V gene's germline CDR1 is MNHEY and CDR2 SVGAGI. The CDR3 contains 15 residues. Unmatched junction bases numbered 4, after V lost 3 bases and J lost 0 bases. This chain's CDR3 is CASSYTTSVSYEQYF. The CDR3 DNA reads TGTGCCAGCAGTTATACGACTAGCGTCTCCTACGAGCAGTACTTC.

The V gene is TRBV2, the J gene TRBJ2-7, with 8 bases aligning to TRBD2. CDR1 and CDR2 from the germline V gene are SNHLY and FYNNEI. The CDR3 consists of 17 residues. The ends lost 4 bases at V and 2 bases at J; junction bases unmatched: 13. In nucleotides, the CDR3 is TGTGCCAGCAGTGCGGGGGACTTAGCGGGATCCCCCTACGAGCAGTACTTC. As protein: CASSAGDLAGSPYEQYF.

V is TRBV5-1 and J is TRBJ1-3; D is unresolved. Germline lookup yields CDR1 SGHRS and CDR2 YFSETQ. V lost 0 bases and J 9 bases, leaving 13 bases between the germline ends. There are 14 residues in the CDR3. CDR3 nucleotide sequence: TGCGCCAGCAGCTTGGACCCGTCATCAGGCACCATATATTTT. It is translated as CASSLDPSSGTIYF.

The V and J genes are TRBV6-6 and TRBJ2-1; 11 bases align to TRBD2. The CDR3 is 14 amino acids. The ends lost 4 bases at V and 9 bases at J; junction bases unmatched: 5. CDR1 and CDR2 from the germline V gene are MNHNY and SVGAGI (reference sequence). The CDR3 sequence is CASSLAGGKGEQFF. The CDR3 DNA reads TGTGCCAGCAGTTTAGCGGGAGGGAAAGGTGAGCAGTTCTTC.

The J gene is TRBJ2-2, the V gene TRBV27; 7 nucleotides align to TRBD2. Germline V gives CDR1 MNHEY, CDR2 SMNVEV (reference sequence). V was pared by 8 bases and J by 6 bases, with 12 bases of the junction left unmatched. The CDR3 is 15 amino acids. CDR3 DNA sequence: TGTGCCAGCCGGGCGTGGGAGCGGGACTCCGGGGAGCTGTTTTTT. Translation gives CASRAWERDSGELFF.

V is TRBV7-9 and J is TRBJ1-2; TRBD1 is a possible D gene (5 bases). With 4 bases removed from V and 4 bases from J, the gap between germline ends came to 16 bases. Germline loops: CDR1 SEHNR, CDR2 FQNEAQ (reference sequence). The CDR3 has 15 amino acids. CDR3 amino acids: CASSWGQGVAYGYTF. In DNA, the CDR3 is TGTGCCAGCAGCTGGGGTCAGGGTGTCGCCTATGGCTACACCTTC.

The rearrangement joins TRBV28 to TRBJ2-1; a weak D match, TRBD2 (6 bases). This CDR3 region has 13 residues. Germline V CDR1 and CDR2: MDHEN, SYDVKM. The V and J ends lost 6 bases and 2 bases respectively, with 8 bases between them. The CDR3 DNA is TGTGCCAGCAGGGGGACTCCCTACAATGAGCAGTTCTTC. Its protein product is CASRGTPYNEQFF.

This chain connects TRBV5-6 to TRBJ2-1, with D possibly TRBD2 on 6 matching bases. CDR3 size: 15 residues. Germline V CDR1 and CDR2: SGHDT, YYEEEE. V dropped 3 bases and J dropped 4 bases, with 14 bases sitting between them. CDR3 loop: CASSSQRAPYNEQFF. The CDR3 DNA reads as TGTGCCAGCAGCTCCCAGCGGGCTCCTTACAATGAGCAGTTCTTC.

The V and J genes are TRBV15 and TRBJ2-5; the D gene is possibly TRBD2 (6 bases). V shed 8 bases and J shed 2 bases, with 15 bases lying between them. The CDR3 loop spans 14 amino acids. The germline gives CDR1 LNHNV, CDR2 YYDKDF (reference sequence). The CDR3 DNA follows: TGTGCCACCGCGGGGTCCCGGAGACAAGAGACCCAGTACTTC. Its translation: CATAGSRRQETQYF.

The CDR3 reads CATSTRINPPRQFF. DNA of the CDR3: TGTGCCACCAGTACTAGGATAAATCCCCCTCGGCAGTTCTTC. The chain links TRBV15 to TRBJ2-1; tentatively, D is TRBD2 (5 bases). The CDR3 spans 14 residues. Trimming removed 6 bases from V and 12 bases from J, with 21 bases in between. The V gene's germline CDR1 is LNHNV and CDR2 YYDKDF (reference sequence).

This chain uses TRBV2 with TRBJ2-3; TRBD2 matches 7 bases. This CDR3 is 14 amino acids long. V lost 6 bases to trimming and J lost 1 base; unmatched junction nucleotides: 4. Per the germline V gene, CDR1 is SNHLY and CDR2 is FYNNEI. The CDR3 loop is CASRSGDGTDTQYF. The CDR3 bases are TGTGCCAGCAGGAGCGGGGACGGCACAGATACGCAGTATTTT.

This rearrangement joins TRBV6-1 to TRBJ1-5; D remains unclear. The CDR3 is made up of 14 amino acids. Per the germline V gene, CDR1 is MNHNS and CDR2 is SASEGT. The V and J ends lost 6 bases and 7 bases respectively, with 16 bases between them. The CDR3 bases are TGTGCCAGCAGCCCCGTTGGTGGGCCCCAGCCCCAGCATTTT. As protein: CASSPVGGPQPQHF.

The rearrangement links TRBV6-6 to TRBJ2-1; tentatively, D is TRBD2 (5 bases). Germline CDR1 MNHNY, CDR2 SVGAGI (reference sequence). The CDR3 length is 11 residues. Trimming removed 6 bases at V and 8 bases at J, with 8 bases between. CDR3 protein: CASRRVHEQFF. CDR3 nucleotide sequence: TGTGCCAGCAGGAGGGTCCATGAGCAGTTCTTC.

Note on this clone: The germline gene is not matched at one end of the junction; a read error may be the cause. The CDR3 region is CAGSLEEGPNTEAFF. In DNA form, the CDR3 reads TGTGCCGGGAGTTTGGAGGAAGGGCCGAACACTGAAGCTTTCTTT. The V gene is TRBV30, the J gene TRBJ1-1; D ambiguous. The germline V gene encodes CDR1 GTSNPN and CDR2 SVGIG (reference sequence). This CDR3 is 15 amino acids long.

The V call is TRBV27, the J call TRBJ1-5; D uncertain. V lost 4 bases and J lost 3, with 10 bases in between. The CDR3 runs to 14 residues. Germline CDR1 and CDR2: MNHEY and SMNVEV (reference sequence). The CDR3 sequence is CASSWRGFNQPQHF. The CDR3 DNA reads TGTGCCAGCAGTTGGAGAGGATTCAATCAGCCCCAGCATTTT.